This TCR beta chain originates from a study of Tregs in tolerant kidney transplant recipients. Study-wide findings and caveats: Biological reproducibility was not directly addressed in this study.

With V trimmed by 3 bases and J by 4 bases, 3 bases remained unmatched. The V gene's germline CDR1 is SGHTA and CDR2 FQGNSA. The CDR3 runs 14 residues. The assay was immunoSEQ multiplex PCR, and TCRdb's table has in-frame clones only and misses some. With tens of thousands of clones in the sample, the ten largest clones hold about 8%. For this clone: What it binds is unknown. With the read ending 3 residues before the CDR3 end, the germline J gene is used to fill in that end.

Thawed PBMCs were FACS-sorted into unstimulated CD4+CD25+CD127- regulatory T cells, CD4+CD25- non-regulatory cells, CD4 and CD8 cells. The chain uses TRBV7-2 and TRBJ2-5, with 9 positions matching TRBD2. Sequences were derived from CD8+ T cells from blood, sampled before the transplant. This TCR was sampled from a human donor who received a combined kidney and bone marrow transplant. The CDR3 region is CASSFSGSLETQYF. CDR3 DNA, as far as it was read: TGTGCCAGCAGCTTTAGCGGGAGCCTAGAGACC.